The rows below give T cell receptor beta chains drawn from one sample of a study of OX40 agonist ivuxolimab in advanced cancers. Sequenced by immunoSEQ multiplex PCR; TCRdb stores in-frame clones only, minus some. The sample includes tens of thousands of clones, approximately 79% of them seen just once. This sample comprised CD4+ or CD8+ T cells sorted from blood, obtained in a trial of the OX40 agonist ivuxolimab. The receptors were gathered from an adult with an advanced solid tumor such as melanoma, head and neck, liver or kidney cancer. CDR3s include the opening cysteine and the closing phenylalanine or tryptophan. D genes are given only for firm matches. Not all rows give a size; the values are once, few, many and, for expanded clones, a class.

clone size | J gene | D gene | V gene | CDR3 protein | CDR3 DNA
NA | TRBJ2-7 | NA | TRBV14 | CASSQVGNHEQYF | TGTGCCAGCAGCCAAGTGGGGAACCACGAGCAGTACTTC
few | TRBJ2-7 | TRBD1 | TRBV2 | CASSEEGRGLGQYF | TGTGCCAGCAGTGAAGAGGGCAGGGGGCTAGGGCAGTACTTC
NA | TRBJ2-1 | TRBD1 | TRBV7-9 | CASSLARGQGLRSYNEQFF | TGTGCCAGCAGCTTAGCTCGCGGACAGGGGCTAAGGTCCTACAATGAGCAGTTCTTC
NA | TRBJ2-7 | NA | TRBV4-2 | CASSQGDLKSGVGQYF | TGTGCCAGCAGCCAAGGCGACCTTAAGAGCGGAGTCGGGCAGTACTTC
NA | TRBJ1-2 | TRBD1 | TRBV19 | CASRDGQGGHGYTF | TGTGCCAGTAGAGACGGACAGGGTGGCCATGGCTACACCTTC
once | TRBJ1-1 | TRBD1 | TRBV5-1 | CASSLGQGSTEAFF | TGCGCCAGCAGCTTGGGACAGGGTAGCACTGAAGCTTTCTTT
NA | TRBJ2-5 | TRBD2 | TRBV7-2 | CASSFLTSGGAWQETQYF | TGTGCCAGCAGCTTTCTGACTAGCGGGGGGGCCTGGCAAGAGACCCAGTACTTC
NA | TRBJ1-5 | NA | TRBV5-6 | CASTMWGASNQPQHF | TGTGCCAGCACCATGTGGGGGGCAAGCAATCAGCCCCAGCATTTT
NA | TRBJ1-5 | NA | TRBV28 | CASSLYGRSNQPQHF | TGTGCCAGCAGTTTATATGGGCGGAGCAATCAGCCCCAGCATTTT
NA | TRBJ2-3 | NA | TRBV4-3 | CASSPKVSGRTRADTQYF | TGCGCCAGCAGCCCAAAAGTCAGTGGACGGACAAGGGCAGATACGCAGTATTTT
NA | TRBJ2-5 | TRBD1 | TRBV29-1 | CSVERQGEETQYF | TGCAGCGTTGAAAGGCAGGGGGAAGAGACCCAGTACTTC
NA | TRBJ1-6 | NA | TRBV6-5 | CASSYRNSPLHF | TGTGCCAGCAGTTACAGGAATTCACCCCTCCACTTT
NA | TRBJ1-4 | TRBD1 | TRBV7-2 | CASSSTGWGKLFF | TGTGCCAGCAGCTCGACAGGGTGGGGAAAACTGTTTTTT
NA | TRBJ1-5 | NA | TRBV5-6 | CASSLGQSYQPQHF | TGTGCCAGCAGCTTGGGGCAGTCCTATCAGCCCCAGCATTTT
NA | TRBJ2-7 | NA | TRBV10-1 | CASSENIDEQYF | TGCGCCAGCAGTGAGAACATCGACGAGCAGTACTTC
NA | TRBJ1-2 | TRBD1 | TRBV5-1 | CASSSRQGRTNYGYTF | TGCGCCAGCAGCTCCCGACAGGGACGAACTAACTATGGCTACACCTTC
NA | TRBJ2-7 | NA | TRBV21-1 | CASSKRRFYYEQYF | TGTGCCAGCAGCAAACGGCGCTTCTACTACGAGCAGTACTTC
once | TRBJ1-2 | NA | TRBV7-9 | CASSWRQLTGDGYTF | TGTGCCAGCAGTTGGCGGCAACTCACTGGGGATGGCTACACCTTC
NA | TRBJ2-3 | NA | TRBV5-1 | CASSGSYPTDTQYF | TGCGCCAGCAGCGGGAGTTATCCCACAGATACGCAGTATTTT
NA | TRBJ1-1 | NA | TRBV4-3 | CASSQEWGNTEAFF | TGCGCCAGCAGCCAAGAATGGGGGAACACTGAAGCTTTCTTT
NA | TRBJ2-2 | NA | TRBV30 | CAWSVSGVETGELFF | TGTGCCTGGAGTGTGTCGGGGGTAGAAACCGGGGAGCTGTTTTTT
NA | TRBJ1-2 | NA | TRBV6-5 | CASSYSQGNNYGYTF | TGTGCCAGCAGTTACTCGCAGGGGAATAACTATGGCTACACCTTC
NA | TRBJ2-1 | TRBD1 | TRBV19 | CASSIQGAPVNEQFF | TGTGCCAGTAGTATACAGGGGGCCCCTGTCAATGAGCAGTTCTTC
NA | TRBJ1-6 | TRBD1 | TRBV6-5 | CASSSGQANSPLHF | TGTGCCAGCAGTTCGGGACAGGCCAATTCACCCCTCCACTTT
NA | TRBJ1-3 | NA | TRBV7-6 | CASSGEQPTGNTIYF | TGTGCCAGCAGCGGGGAACAGCCGACTGGAAACACCATATATTTT
NA | TRBJ1-1 | NA | TRBV7-6 | CASSPWTENTEAFF | TGTGCCAGCAGCCCCTGGACGGAGAACACTGAAGCTTTCTTT
NA | TRBJ1-1 | NA | TRBV5-1 | CASSPRAVVGTEAFF | TGCGCCAGCAGCCCTCGGGCAGTTGTCGGCACTGAAGCTTTCTTT
NA | TRBJ2-7 | NA | TRBV5-1 | CASSLGPDYEQYF | TGCGCCAGCAGCTTGGGACCGGACTACGAGCAGTACTTC
NA | TRBJ2-5 | NA | TRBV4-2 | CASSQVNKQETQYF | TGTGCCAGCAGCCAAGTGAACAAACAAGAGACCCAGTACTTC
NA | TRBJ2-7 | NA | TRBV6-5 | CASTPDVGNEQYF | TGTGCCAGCACCCCGGACGTCGGGAACGAGCAGTACTTC
NA | TRBJ2-2 | TRBD2 | TRBV19 | CASSIVRGGSGELFF | TGTGCCAGTAGTATAGTGCGGGGGGGCAGCGGGGAGCTGTTTTTT
few | TRBJ1-1 | TRBD1 | TRBV19 | CASSMERDRGTEAFF | TGTGCCAGTAGTATGGAGAGGGACAGGGGAACTGAAGCTTTCTTT